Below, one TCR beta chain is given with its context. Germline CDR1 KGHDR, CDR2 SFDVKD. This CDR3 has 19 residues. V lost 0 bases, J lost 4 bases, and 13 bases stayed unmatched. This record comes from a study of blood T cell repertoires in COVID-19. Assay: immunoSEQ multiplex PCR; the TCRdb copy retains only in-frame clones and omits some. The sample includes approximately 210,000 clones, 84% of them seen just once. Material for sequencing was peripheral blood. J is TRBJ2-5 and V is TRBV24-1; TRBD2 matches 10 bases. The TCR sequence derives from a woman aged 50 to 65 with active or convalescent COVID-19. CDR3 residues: CATSDLPAGGAKETETQYF. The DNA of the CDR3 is TGTGCCACCAGTGATTTGCCAGCGGGAGGGGCAAAGGAAACAGAGACCCAGTACTTC.